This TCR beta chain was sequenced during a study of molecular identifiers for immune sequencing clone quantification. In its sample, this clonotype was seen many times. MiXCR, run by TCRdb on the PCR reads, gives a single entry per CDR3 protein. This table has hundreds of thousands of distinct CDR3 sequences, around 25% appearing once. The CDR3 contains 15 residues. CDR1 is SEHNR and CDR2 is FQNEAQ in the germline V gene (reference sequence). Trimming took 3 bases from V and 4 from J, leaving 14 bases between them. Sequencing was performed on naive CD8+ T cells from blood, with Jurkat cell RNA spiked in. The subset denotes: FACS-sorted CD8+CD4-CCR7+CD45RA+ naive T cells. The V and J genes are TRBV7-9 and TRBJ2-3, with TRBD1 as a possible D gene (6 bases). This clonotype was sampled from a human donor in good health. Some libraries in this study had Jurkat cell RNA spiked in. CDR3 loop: CASSFIQGEADTQYF. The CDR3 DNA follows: TGTGCCAGCAGCTTCATACAGGGTGAGGCAGATACGCAGTATTTT.